The present entry profiles one T cell receptor (beta chain) with its context. The antigen is not known. The data were produced by immunoSEQ multiplex PCR, yet TCRdb's version contains in-frame clones alone and is incomplete. The repertoire holds nearly 200,000 clones, with under 95% as singletons. The length of the CDR3 is 15 residues. The germline gives CDR1 SGDLS, CDR2 YYNGEE. V gave up 1 base and J gave up 3 bases, with 13 bases separating them. The data derive from a study of T cell responses to AZD1222 COVID-19 vaccine. Study-level results: Spike-specific TCR breadth and depth went up after people got two AZD1222 doses. Unmutated variant regions are reportedly the target of nearly half of TCRs that are spike-specific.

The material was peripheral blood, obtained 28 days after the second AZD1222 dose. The TCR comes from an adult who received the AZD1222 COVID-19 vaccine. This chain uses TRBV9 with TRBJ1-2, with D maybe TRBD1 (5 bases). CDR3 loop: CASSVSRDRDYGYTF. The CDR3 DNA sequence: TGTGCCAGCAGCGTATCCCGAGACAGAGACTATGGCTACACCTTC.